These T cell receptor beta chains were read from a single sample in a study of T-cell reconstitution after alpha-beta-depleted transplantation in children. TCRdb re-derived calls from the PCR reads in MiXCR, one entry per CDR3 protein. This repertoire shows 400,000 to 500,000 distinct CDR3 sequences, roughly a tenth found once; its top ten account for about 5%. This specimen was PBMCs from the stem cell graft donor, taken from the stem cell graft. The receptors were gathered from a human donor who donated a stem cell graft to a child with acute myeloid leukemia. Both conserved end residues are part of each CDR3. Fields, in order: V gene, D gene, clone size, J gene, CDR3 length, CDR3 DNA, CDR3 protein. D genes are given only for firm matches. Part of the rows lack a size; the others show once, few, many or a class for expanded clones.

>TRBV19|TRBD2|NA|TRBJ2-1|17
TGTGCCAGTAGTTCCTCCCCGGGACTAGGGCCCTACAATGAGCAGTTCTTC
CASSSSPGLGPYNEQFF
>TRBV6-1|NA|NA|TRBJ1-1|14
TGTGCCAGCAGTGAAAGTCTTCCTAGAACTGAAGCTTTCTTT
CASSESLPRTEAFF
>TRBV6-2/TRBV6-3|NA|once|TRBJ2-1|13
TGTGCCAGCATCAGGAACTCCTACAATGAGCAGTTCTTC
CASIRNSYNEQFF
>TRBV29-1|NA|NA|TRBJ2-7|12
TGCAGCGTTGGACGGCGGCCCTACGAGCAGTACTTC
CSVGRRPYEQYF
>TRBV5-5|NA|many|TRBJ2-5|14
TGTGCCAGCAGCTTGGGTAGCGCACAAGAGACCCAGTACTTC
CASSLGSAQETQYF
>TRBV11-1|NA|few|TRBJ2-1|18
TGTGCCAGCAGCTACCCCGGCTGGGGCGGCAAAAGGGGCAATGAGCAGTTCTTC
CASSYPGWGGKRGNEQFF
>TRBV20-1|NA|few|TRBJ2-1|15
TGCAGTGCTAGAGATACAACAGGGACGTACAATGAGCAGTTCTTC
CSARDTTGTYNEQFF
>TRBV18|TRBD1|many|TRBJ1-6|16
TGTGCCAGCTCACCACCCATGGGACAGGGCCCCGATTCCCTCCACTTT
CASSPPMGQGPDSLHF
>TRBV20-1|TRBD2|NA|TRBJ2-1|18
TGCAGTGCTCCAACCTTCACTAGCGGGAGGGCCTCGGGATATGAGCAGTTCTTC
CSAPTFTSGRASGYEQFF
>TRBV7-2|TRBD2|NA|TRBJ2-1|16
TGTGCCAGCAGCTTAACGCGGGCGGGAGGGCCTGTTGAGCAGTTCTTC
CASSLTRAGGPVEQFF
>TRBV15|NA|NA|TRBJ2-7|12
TGTGCCACCAAAAGCAGGAACACTGGGCAGTACTTC
CATKSRNTGQYF
>TRBV25-1|NA|few|TRBJ2-5|14
TGTGCCAGCAGTGAATATGACAATCAAGAGACCCAGTACTTC
CASSEYDNQETQYF
>TRBV5-1|NA|NA|TRBJ2-3|14
TGCGCCAGCAACACATGGGACCGTACAGATACGCAGTATTTT
CASNTWDRTDTQYF
>TRBV27|TRBD2|few|TRBJ2-5|17
TGTGCCAGCAGTTTCTATGCCGGACTAGCGGGTTTAGAGACCCAGTACTTC
CASSFYAGLAGLETQYF
>TRBV20-1|TRBD1|NA|TRBJ1-5|13
TGCAGTGCTAGAGGACAGGGTGTACAGCCCCAGCATTTT
CSARGQGVQPQHF
>TRBV27|TRBD2|NA|TRBJ2-7|13
TGTGCCAGCATAGGTGGACTAGACTACGAGCAGTACTTC
CASIGGLDYEQYF
>TRBV7-8|TRBD2|NA|TRBJ2-1|17
TGTGCCAGCAGCTTAGACCTCGGGAGGGCCGTCGAAAATGAGCAGTTCTTC
CASSLDLGRAVENEQFF
>TRBV3-1|NA|many|TRBJ2-2|12
TGTGCCAGCAGGTTTCCAACCGGGGAGCTGTTTTTT
CASRFPTGELFF
>TRBV29-1|NA|many|TRBJ2-7|14
TGCAGCGTGGCCACCCACAGGCAGGCCTACGAGCAGTACTTC
CSVATHRQAYEQYF
>TRBV29-1|NA|few|TRBJ2-5|12
TGCAGCGCTCGGTGGGGCCAAGAGACCCAGTACTTC
CSARWGQETQYF
>TRBV29-1|TRBD1|NA|TRBJ1-2|14
TGCAGCTCAAAAACCCAGGGGGAGGACTATGGCTACACCTTC
CSSKTQGEDYGYTF
>TRBV20-1|NA|many|TRBJ1-6|15
TGCAGTGCTAGTCGGGCGGGGGGGCTGAATTCACCCCTCCACTTT
CSASRAGGLNSPLHF
>TRBV12-3/TRBV12-4|TRBD2|NA|TRBJ2-1|17
TGTGCCAGCAGTCTCTACCGACTAGCGGGACCTAACAATGAGCAGTTCTTC
CASSLYRLAGPNNEQFF
>TRBV4-2|NA|many|TRBJ2-1|15
TGTGCCAGCAGGGTGGGGGAGAGGTCCTACAATGAGCAGTTCTTC
CASRVGERSYNEQFF
>TRBV20-1|NA|few|TRBJ2-1|14
TGCAGTGCTACCTCGGGGAGGGGGCGCAATGAGCAGTTCTTC
CSATSGRGRNEQFF
>TRBV7-9|NA|few|TRBJ1-6|13
TGTGCCAGCAGATCCGGACCCGTGTCACCCCTCCACTTT
CASRSGPVSPLHF
>TRBV5-1|NA|NA|TRBJ2-1|16
TGCGCCAGCAGCTTGGTGGGGCAGTCCTCCTACAATGAGCAGTTCTTC
CASSLVGQSSYNEQFF
>TRBV19|TRBD2|NA|TRBJ2-3|13
TGTGCCAGTATGGAGACTAGCGTGGATACGCAGTATTTT
CASMETSVDTQYF
>TRBV13|TRBD1|few|TRBJ1-6|17
TGTGCCAGCAGCTCAAGACAGGGCGAGCTGGCTGGTTCACCCCTCCACTTT
CASSSRQGELAGSPLHF
>TRBV9|NA|few|TRBJ2-2|16
TGTGCCAGCAGCGTAGAAACGGGAGCCGCTACCGGGGAGCTGTTTTTT
CASSVETGAATGELFF
>TRBV10-3|NA|NA|TRBJ1-2|14
TGTGCCATCAGTGAGTCGCAACAGAGCTATGGCTACACCTTC
CAISESQQSYGYTF
>TRBV7-2|TRBD2|few|TRBJ2-5|16
TGTGCCAGCAGCTTGACCCTAGCGGGGGGGCTAGAGACCCAGTACTTC
CASSLTLAGGLETQYF
>TRBV7-8|NA|few|TRBJ1-3|15
TGTGCCAGCAGCTTAGATTGGGGGGCCGGAAACACCATATATTTT
CASSLDWGAGNTIYF
>TRBV20-1|TRBD1|few|TRBJ1-4|12
TGCAGTGCTAGAGAACTGGGACAGCTTCTGTTTTTT
CSARELGQLLFF
>TRBV12-3/TRBV12-4|TRBD1|NA|TRBJ2-7|15
TGTGCCAGCAGTAAGTCCCAGGGGGCCTCCTACGAGCAGTACTTC
CASSKSQGASYEQYF
>TRBV12-3/TRBV12-4|NA|many|TRBJ2-6|14
TGTGCCAGCAGTTTAGAGTTAGGGGCCAACGTCCTGACTTTC
CASSLELGANVLTF
>TRBV5-1|NA|few|TRBJ2-5|14
TGCGCCAGCAGCTTGGAAAATAGTCTAGAGACCCAGTACTTC
CASSLENSLETQYF